One sample yielded the 29 T cell receptor beta chains listed below, sequenced in a study of CD8 T cells in ankylosing spondylitis. Each CDR3 protein gets one entry after TCRdb re-called the 5' RACE reads with MiXCR. The sample holds roughly 230,000 distinct CDR3 sequences; roughly 8.2% are singletons and the top ten take roughly 4.9%. Sequencing was done on a sample of blood, either unsorted or a sorted T cell fraction (not recorded which). The origin of the receptors is a female donor with ankylosing spondylitis or in good health (not recorded which).

This clonotype was picked up many times. The V call is TRBV6-2 or TRBV6-3, the J call TRBJ2-7, with TRBD1 matching 8 bases. CDR1 MNHEY and CDR2 SVGEGT come from the germline V gene. This CDR3 region has 16 residues. V was pared by 6 bases and J by 3 bases, with 13 bases of the junction left unmatched. CDR3 loop: CASSLKAGTGFYEQYF. For the CDR3, the DNA is TGTGCCAGCAGCCTAAAGGCCGGGACAGGCTTCTACGAGCAGTACTTC.

This clonotype has at least ten counts. The V call is TRBV29-1, the J call TRBJ2-7; maybe TRBD2 (5 bases). The CDR3 has 16 amino acids. V was shortened by 1 base and J by 0 bases, with 16 bases between the two germline ends. The germline gives CDR1 SQVTM, CDR2 ANQGSEA. The CDR3 protein is CSVEVMGATHSYEQYF. The CDR3 DNA follows: TGCAGCGTTGAAGTGATGGGAGCGACGCACTCCTACGAGCAGTACTTC.

This clonotype was recorded at least ten times. V is TRBV12-3 or TRBV12-4 and J is TRBJ1-2, with D uncertain. The CDR3 runs 12 residues. The ends were cut back, 3 bases at V and 7 bases at J, with 9 bases in the middle. In nucleotides, the CDR3 is TGTGCCAGCAGTTTGTCGGGGAGTGGCTACACCTTC. This encodes CASSLSGSGYTF.

Turning to this clonotype: One base away lies a much larger clone, so this may be a sequencing read error. V and J are TRBV27 and TRBJ2-1; maybe TRBD2 (6 bases). The CDR3 has 15 residues. Germline V gene data show CDR1 as MNHEY and CDR2 as SMNVEV (reference sequence). V gave up 5 bases and J gave up 4 bases, with 15 bases separating them. CDR3 sequence: CASSGGGNGYNEQFF. In nucleotides, the CDR3 is TGTGCCAGCAGTGGGGGAGGTAACGGTTACAATGAGCAGTTCTTC.

This clonotype has a count of ten or more. The chain has TRBV20-1 and TRBJ1-2, with TRBD1 identical over 8 bases. The V gene end was trimmed by 6 bases and the J gene end by 5 bases; junction bases not matched to a gene: 5. This CDR3 is 12 amino acids long. The germline V gene has CDR1 DFQATT and CDR2 SNEGSKA (reference sequence). CDR3 nucleotides: TGCAGTGCCCAGGGGGCTGGGTATGGCTACACCTTC. This translates into CSAQGAGYGYTF.

This clonotype was counted many times. The V call is TRBV2, the J call TRBJ2-3; TRBD1 aligns across 8 bases. With 6 bases clipped from V and 2 bases from J, the junction kept 4 bases outside the gene matches. Germline values: CDR1 SNHLY, CDR2 FYNNEI. The CDR3 contains 14 residues. As DNA, the CDR3 is TGTGCCAGCAGGGTGGACAGGGCCACAGATACGCAGTATTTT. Translation: CASRVDRATDTQYF.

This clonotype was detected ten times or more. This sequence joins TRBV7-9 and TRBJ2-5; tentatively, D is TRBD1 or TRBD2 (5 bases each). The CDR3 totals 13 residues. V lost 8 bases, J lost 5 bases, and 15 bases lay in between. The germline V gene encodes CDR1 SEHNR and CDR2 FQNEAQ (reference sequence). CDR3 DNA: TGTGCCAGCTCTTGGGGGACCTGGGAGACCCAGTACTTC. Translation gives CASSWGTWETQYF.

This clonotype was found many times. This chain uses TRBV12-3 or TRBV12-4 with TRBJ2-1; 13 bases match TRBD2. V lost 2 bases to trimming and J lost 8 bases; unmatched junction nucleotides: 15. The CDR3 runs to 19 residues. The CDR3 bases are TGTGCCAGCAGTTTAAGGGTCATGACTAGCGGGAGGCATGAACATGAGCAGTTCTTC. Its translation is CASSLRVMTSGRHEHEQFF.

This chain links TRBV7-9 with TRBJ2-2; unclear D gene. CDR1 is SEHNR and CDR2 is FQNEAQ in the germline V gene (reference sequence). The V end was cut by 8 bases, the J end by 10 bases, with 14 bases between. This CDR3 contains 12 residues. For the CDR3, the DNA is TGTGCCAGCGGGATCGGCGCCGCGGAGCTGTTTTTT. Residues: CASGIGAAELFF. Looking up the rest from reference TRBV7-9 and TRBJ2-2 gives the full variable domain: DTGVSQNPRHKITKRGQNVTFRCDPISEHNRLYWYRQTLGQGPEFLTYFQNEAQLEKSRLLSDRFSAERPKGSFSTLEIQRTEQGDSAMYLCASGIGAAELFFGEGSRLTVL.

This clonotype was found many times. This rearrangement joins TRBV2 to TRBJ2-7; 10 nucleotides agree with TRBD2. J lost 5 bases, V lost 10 bases, and 5 bases had no gene match. There are 12 residues in the CDR3. Germline-derived CDR1 and CDR2 are SNHLY and FYNNEI. The CDR3 reads CAIGSGRDEQYF. Here the CDR3 DNA reads TGTGCCATCGGGAGCGGGAGGGACGAGCAGTACTTC.

This clonotype has at least ten counts. The CDR3 DNA sequence: TGTGCCAGCAGCTTGAGGACAGGGGGCACAGATACGCAGTATTTT. This gives the protein CASSLRTGGTDTQYF. The genes are TRBV5-6 and TRBJ2-3; 9 nucleotides line up with TRBD1. The trim removed 1 base at V and 1 base at J, leaving 1 base unmatched. CDR1 is SGHDT and CDR2 is YYEEEE in the germline V gene. The CDR3 covers 15 residues.

At least ten counts were recorded for this clonotype. The rearrangement links TRBV12-3 or TRBV12-4 to TRBJ2-6; TRBD1 agrees at 9 bases. Germline trimming cut 6 bases from V and 4 bases from J; bases unmatched to any gene: 10. This CDR3 has 17 amino acids. The CDR3 spells CASRRTTGGVGANVLTF. CDR3 in DNA: TGTGCCAGCAGACGAACTACAGGGGGCGTAGGGGCCAACGTCCTGACTTTC.

This clonotype was counted many times. This chain's CDR3 is CAISDRTQADTQYF. In DNA, the CDR3 is TGTGCCATCAGTGACCGGACTCAAGCAGATACGCAGTATTTT. V is TRBV10-3 and J is TRBJ2-3, with D possibly being TRBD2 (5 bases). Germline V gives CDR1 ENHRY, CDR2 SYGVKD. The V end lost 3 bases, the J end lost 4 bases, and 11 bases lay between the germline ends. The CDR3 totals 14 residues.

At least ten counts were recorded for this clonotype. The chain uses TRBV18 and TRBJ2-1, with D perhaps matching TRBD1 (5 bases). V shed 3 bases and J shed 4 bases, with 10 bases lying between them. Germline lookup yields CDR1 KGHSH and CDR2 LQKENI. The CDR3 covers 14 residues. As DNA, the CDR3 is TGTGCCAGCTCACCGAGAGACAGTTACAATGAGCAGTTCTTC. As protein: CASSPRDSYNEQFF.

This clonotype was seen a few times. V and J are TRBV11-2 and TRBJ2-3; tentative D call: TRBD1 (5 bases). The length of the CDR3 is 12 residues. Germline CDR1 SGHAT, CDR2 FQNNGV. Trimming took 6 bases from V and 4 from J, leaving 8 bases between them. The CDR3 nucleotides are TGTGCCAGCAGTTCAGGGTCAGATACGCAGTATTTT. The encoded protein is CASSSGSDTQYF.

This clonotype was found many times. The germline gene is not matched at one end of the junction; a read error may be the cause. The rearrangement joins TRBV4-3 to TRBJ1-6; 7 bases are a match to TRBD1. The CDR3 contains 16 residues. Germline assignment: CDR1 LGHNA and CDR2 YSLEER. CDR3 loop: CASSSHSGDSNAPLHF. As DNA, the CDR3 is TGCGCCAGCAGCTCCCATTCGGGGGACAGTAATGCACCCCTCCACTTT.

This clonotype was counted many times. The chain couples TRBV29-1 to TRBJ1-2; D may be TRBD1 (5 bases). V lost 6 bases and J 4 bases, leaving 24 bases between the germline ends. The CDR3 consists of 16 residues. CDR1 SQVTM and CDR2 ANQGSEA come from the germline V gene. CDR3 sequence (DNA): TGCAGCGTGGAGGAACATCTTATGGGGACTTTCTATGGCTACACCTTC. Translated: CSVEEHLMGTFYGYTF.

This sequence joins TRBV7-2 and TRBJ2-2, with D possibly being TRBD2 (6 bases). Between the trimmed V and J ends, which lost 3 bases and 0 bases, there was a span of 11 bases. Germline V gene data show CDR1 as SGHTA and CDR2 as FQGNSA. CDR3 size: 16 residues. CDR3 sequence (DNA): TGTGCCAGCAGCTTTCTAGCGTCTGCGAACACCGGGGAGCTGTTTTTT. Protein sequence: CASSFLASANTGELFF.

This clonotype was picked up many times. V gene TRBV12-3 or TRBV12-4 combines with J gene TRBJ2-6; 9 positions match TRBD1. Trimming cost V 6 bases and J 2 bases; bases outside gene matches: 5. This CDR3 spans 16 amino acids. The CDR3 region has the DNA TGTGCCAGCAGCTACTGGGACAGGGCTGGGGCCAACGTCCTGACTTTC. It specifies CASSYWDRAGANVLTF.

This chain joins TRBV2 and TRBJ2-2; a weak D match, TRBD2 (7 bases). CDR1 SNHLY and CDR2 FYNNEI come from the germline V gene. The length of the CDR3 is 16 residues. Between the trimmed V and J ends, which lost 1 base and 1 base, there was a span of 10 bases. CDR3 sequence: CASSEVGGRNTGELFF. In DNA, the CDR3 is TGTGCCAGCAGTGAAGTGGGGGGGCGGAACACCGGGGAGCTGTTTTTT.

In this sample, this clonotype turned up many times. The DNA of the CDR3 is TGTGCCACCTATGAGCTCAGCTCCTACAATGAGCAGTTCTTC. Amino acids: CATYELSSYNEQFF. The gene calls are TRBV24-1 and TRBJ2-1; D is unresolved. V lost 9 bases and J 0 bases, leaving 11 bases between the germline ends. The CDR3 is made up of 14 amino acids. CDR1 and CDR2 (germline): KGHDR, SFDVKD.

This clonotype appeared many times. The chain uses TRBV5-1 and TRBJ2-3; no clear D gene. The ends were cut back, 4 bases at V and 3 bases at J, with 12 bases in the middle. Germline values: CDR1 SGHRS, CDR2 YFSETQ. The CDR3 contains 14 residues. CDR3 residues: CASSPSSSTDTQYF. The CDR3 DNA is TGCGCCAGCAGCCCCTCGAGCTCAACAGATACGCAGTATTTT. Full variable domain (remainder filled in from reference TRBV5-1 and TRBJ2-3): KAGVTQTPRYLIKTRGQQVTLSCSPISGHRSVSWYQQTPGQGLQFLFEYFSETQRNKGNFPGRFSGRQFSNSRSEMNVSTLELGDSALYLCASSPSSSTDTQYFGPGTRLTVL.

Points on this clonotype: A much larger clone differs by one base, so this may be a read error. The chain combines TRBV11-2 with TRBJ2-2; the D gene is possibly TRBD2 (7 bases). Germline V gene data show CDR1 as SGHAT and CDR2 as FQNNGV. The CDR3 has 15 amino acids. This CDR3 is CANSLRGRDTGELFF. DNA of the CDR3: TGTGCCAACAGCTTAAGGGGGAGGGACACCGGGGAGCTGTTTTTT. The full variable domain, its missing parts supplied by reference TRBV11-2 and TRBJ2-2, is EAGVAQSPRYKIIEKRQSVAFWCNPISGHATLYWYQQILGQGPKLLIQFQNNGVVDDSQLPKDRFSAERLKGVDSTLKIQPAKLEDSAVYLCANSLRGRDTGELFFGEGSRLTVL.

Ten or more counts support this clonotype. The chain couples TRBV2 to TRBJ2-7; tentative D call: TRBD2 (6 bases). The V end lost 3 bases, the J end lost 6 bases, and 15 bases lay between the germline ends. The CDR3 covers 14 residues. Germline CDR1 reads SNHLY; CDR2 reads FYNNEI. CDR3 nucleotides: TGTGCCAGCAGTGAGGCGGGGTGGAGAGGCGAGCAGTACTTC. It encodes CASSEAGWRGEQYF.

This clonotype was picked up many times. This chain links TRBV28 with TRBJ1-1, with D possibly TRBD1 on 5 matching bases. This CDR3 contains 15 residues. V lost 2 bases and J lost 3, with 13 bases in between. Germline CDR1 reads MDHEN; CDR2 reads SYDVKM. The chain's CDR3 is CASSLMGVGYTEAFF. CDR3 coding DNA: TGTGCCAGCAGTTTAATGGGGGTGGGGTACACTGAAGCTTTCTTT. Full variable domain (rest looked up from reference TRBV28 and TRBJ1-1): DVKVTQSSRYLVKRTGEKVFLECVQDMDHENMFWYRQDPGLGLRLIYFSYDVKMKEKGDIPEGYSVSREKKERFSLILESASTNQTSMYLCASSLMGVGYTEAFFGQGTRLTVV.

This clonotype was counted at least ten times. The rearrangement joins TRBV3-1 to TRBJ1-5; 8 nucleotides match TRBD1. Germline-derived CDR1 and CDR2 are LGHDT and YNNKEL (reference sequence). V trimming: 5 bases; J trimming: 7 bases; junction bases outside the gene matches: 7. The CDR3 totals 14 residues. CDR3 coding DNA: TGTGCCAGCAGCTTTGGGACAGGAGGGCAGCCCCAGCATTTT. This sequence encodes CASSFGTGGQPQHF.

The gene calls are TRBV6-2 or TRBV6-3 and TRBJ2-1, with D perhaps TRBD2 (5 bases). CDR3 length: 16 amino acids. Per germline, CDR1 MNHEY and CDR2 SVGEGT. V lost 8 bases, J lost 5 bases, and 22 bases lay in between. The CDR3 nucleotides are TGTGCCAGCCTTTCACACCGGGGTGCTCTTGACAATGAGCAGTTCTTC. It yields the protein CASLSHRGALDNEQFF.

This clonotype was counted ten times or more. This chain joins TRBV7-6 and TRBJ2-5; D remains unclear. Germline CDR1 SGHVS, CDR2 FNYEAQ. The CDR3 runs 12 residues. V dropped 8 bases and J dropped 2 bases, with 9 bases sitting between them. The CDR3 DNA is TGTGCCAGCCAAACGCTTCAAGAGACCCAGTACTTC. This sequence encodes CASQTLQETQYF.

This clonotype was recorded at least ten times. Here the CDR3 DNA reads TGTGCCATCAGTGCCTCAGATTCAACCTTCTATGGCTACACCTTC. This encodes CAISASDSTFYGYTF. The genes are TRBV10-3 and TRBJ1-2, with D hard to call. Germline lookup yields CDR1 ENHRY and CDR2 SYGVKD. V lost 4 bases and J 4 bases, leaving 16 bases between the germline ends. The CDR3 covers 15 residues.